The sequence of this TCR beta chain was determined in a study of T cells after yellow fever vaccination. The study, taken as a whole, reports: Clonotype sharing between CD4 and CD8 compartments was small.

TCRdb itself ran the 5' RACE reads through MiXCR, one entry per CDR3 protein. The sample consists of more than 25,000 distinct CDR3 sequences, 4.5% of them appearing once. Per the germline V gene, CDR1 is SEHNR and CDR2 is FQNEAQ (reference sequence). The CDR3 covers 12 residues. Trimming took 8 bases from V and 6 from J; bases not matched to a gene: 4. The clonotype comes from a man between 18 and 35 years old who received the YFV17D yellow fever vaccine. The chain recombines TRBV7-9 with TRBJ1-5, with 7 bases identical to TRBD1. The sample here was PBMCs, either bulk or a sorted T-cell subset (CD4+, CD8+, memory, or dextramer-sorted; not recorded which), taken on the day of the yellow fever booster vaccination. In DNA, the CDR3 is TGTGCCAGCGCGAGGGGGCTTCAGCCCCAGCATTTT. Its translation: CASARGLQPQHF.